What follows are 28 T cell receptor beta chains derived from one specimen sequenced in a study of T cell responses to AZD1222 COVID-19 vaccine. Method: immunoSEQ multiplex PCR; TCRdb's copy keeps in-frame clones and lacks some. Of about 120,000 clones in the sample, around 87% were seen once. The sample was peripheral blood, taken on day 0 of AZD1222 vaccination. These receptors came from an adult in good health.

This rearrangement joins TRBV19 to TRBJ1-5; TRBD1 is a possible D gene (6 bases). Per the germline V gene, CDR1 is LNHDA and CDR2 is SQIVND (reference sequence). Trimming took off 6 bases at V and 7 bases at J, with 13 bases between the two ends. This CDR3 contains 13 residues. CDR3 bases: TGTGCCAGTAGCAAAAGTGGGGGCCAGCCCCAGCATTTT. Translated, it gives CASSKSGGQPQHF.

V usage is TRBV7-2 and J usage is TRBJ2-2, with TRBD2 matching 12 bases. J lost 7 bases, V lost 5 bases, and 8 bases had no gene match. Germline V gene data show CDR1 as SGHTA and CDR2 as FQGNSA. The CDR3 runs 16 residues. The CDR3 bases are TGTGCCAGCAGCCGGAGGACTAGCGGGACGGTCGGGGAGCTGTTTTTT. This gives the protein CASSRRTSGTVGELFF.

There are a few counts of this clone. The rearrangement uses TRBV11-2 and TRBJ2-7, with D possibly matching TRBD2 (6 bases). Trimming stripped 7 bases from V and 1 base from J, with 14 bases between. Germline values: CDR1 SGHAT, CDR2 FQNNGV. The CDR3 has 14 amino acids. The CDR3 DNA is TGTGCCAGCACCGCGCGGGACTCTTCCTACGAGCAGTACTTC. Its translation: CASTARDSSYEQYF. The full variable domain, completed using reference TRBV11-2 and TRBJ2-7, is EAGVAQSPRYKIIEKRQSVAFWCNPISGHATLYWYQQILGQGPKLLIQFQNNGVVDDSQLPKDRFSAERLKGVDSTLKIQPAKLEDSAVYLCASTARDSSYEQYFGPGTRLTVT.

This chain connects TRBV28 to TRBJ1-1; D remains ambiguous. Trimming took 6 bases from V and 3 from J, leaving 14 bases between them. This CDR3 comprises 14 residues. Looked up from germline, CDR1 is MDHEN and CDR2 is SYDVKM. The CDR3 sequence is CASSHETRDTEAFF. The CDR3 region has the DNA TGTGCCAGCAGCCACGAGACCCGGGACACTGAAGCTTTCTTT.

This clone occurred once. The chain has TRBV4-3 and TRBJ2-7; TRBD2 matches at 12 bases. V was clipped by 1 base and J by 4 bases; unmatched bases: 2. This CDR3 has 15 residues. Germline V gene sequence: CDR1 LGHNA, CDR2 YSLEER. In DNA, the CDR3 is TGCGCCAGCAGCCAAGGGACTAGCGGGGCGTACGAGCAGTACTTC. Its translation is CASSQGTSGAYEQYF.

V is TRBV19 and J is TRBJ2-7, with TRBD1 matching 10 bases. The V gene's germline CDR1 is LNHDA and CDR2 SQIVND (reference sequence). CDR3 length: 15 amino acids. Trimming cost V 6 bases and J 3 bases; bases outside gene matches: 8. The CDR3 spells CASSRDRGVIYEQYF. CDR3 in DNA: TGTGCCAGTAGCCGGGACAGGGGCGTTATCTACGAGCAGTACTTC.

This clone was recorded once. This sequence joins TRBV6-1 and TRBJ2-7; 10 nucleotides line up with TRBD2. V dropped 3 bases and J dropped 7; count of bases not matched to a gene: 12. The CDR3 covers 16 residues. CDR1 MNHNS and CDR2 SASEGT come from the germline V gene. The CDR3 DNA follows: TGTGCCAGCAGTGATACGGGGTCTAGCGGGAGTCAAGAGCAGTACTTC. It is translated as CASSDTGSSGSQEQYF.

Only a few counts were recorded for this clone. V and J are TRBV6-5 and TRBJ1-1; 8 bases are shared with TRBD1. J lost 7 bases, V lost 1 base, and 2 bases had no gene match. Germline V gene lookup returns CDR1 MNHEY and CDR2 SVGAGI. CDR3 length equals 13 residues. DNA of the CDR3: TGTGCCAGCAGTTACTTGACAGGGGATGAAGCTTTCTTT. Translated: CASSYLTGDEAFF.

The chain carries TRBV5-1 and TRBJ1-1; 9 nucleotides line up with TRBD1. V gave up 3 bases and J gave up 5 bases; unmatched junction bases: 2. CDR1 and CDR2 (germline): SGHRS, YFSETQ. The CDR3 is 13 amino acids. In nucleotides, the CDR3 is TGCGCCAGCAGCTGGGACAGGGAAACTGAAGCTTTCTTT. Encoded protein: CASSWDRETEAFF.

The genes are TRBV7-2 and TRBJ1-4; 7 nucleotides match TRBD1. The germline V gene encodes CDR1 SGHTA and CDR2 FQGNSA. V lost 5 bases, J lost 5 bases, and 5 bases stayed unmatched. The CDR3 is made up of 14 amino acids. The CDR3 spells CASSPQGRNEKLFF. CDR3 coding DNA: TGTGCCAGCAGCCCACAGGGGAGGAATGAAAAACTGTTTTTT.

This CDR3 reads CASSPRPSSGRRDGTGELFF. DNA of the CDR3: TGCGCCAGCAGCCCCCGACCGTCTAGCGGGAGGCGGGATGGCACCGGGGAGCTGTTTTTT. The V and J genes are TRBV5-1 and TRBJ2-2; 11 bases match TRBD2. The germline V gene encodes CDR1 SGHRS and CDR2 YFSETQ. The CDR3 spans 20 residues. V shed 4 bases, J shed 4 bases, and the junction held 18 bases outside the gene matches. The whole variable domain, remainder taken from reference TRBV5-1 and TRBJ2-2, is KAGVTQTPRYLIKTRGQQVTLSCSPISGHRSVSWYQQTPGQGLQFLFEYFSETQRNKGNFPGRFSGRQFSNSRSEMNVSTLELGDSALYLCASSPRPSSGRRDGTGELFFGEGSRLTVL.

Here the CDR3 DNA reads TGTGCCAGCAGCCAAAATCCGGGACTAGCGCTCAATGAGCAGTTCTTC. Translation: CASSQNPGLALNEQFF. This rearrangement joins TRBV3-1 (or the pseudogene TRBV3-2) to TRBJ2-1; TRBD2 aligns across 10 bases. The CDR3 is 16 residues long. Germline loops: CDR1 LGHDT, CDR2 YNNKEL (reference sequence). V dropped 2 bases and J dropped 6; count of bases not matched to a gene: 7.

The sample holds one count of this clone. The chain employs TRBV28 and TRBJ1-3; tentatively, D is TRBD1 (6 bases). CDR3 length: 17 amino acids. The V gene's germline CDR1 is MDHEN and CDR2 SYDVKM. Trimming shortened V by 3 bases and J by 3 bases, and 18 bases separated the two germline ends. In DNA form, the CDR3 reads TGTGCCAGCAGTTTTGTGGAGGGGGGGCGATATGGAAACACCATATATTTT. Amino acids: CASSFVEGGRYGNTIYF.

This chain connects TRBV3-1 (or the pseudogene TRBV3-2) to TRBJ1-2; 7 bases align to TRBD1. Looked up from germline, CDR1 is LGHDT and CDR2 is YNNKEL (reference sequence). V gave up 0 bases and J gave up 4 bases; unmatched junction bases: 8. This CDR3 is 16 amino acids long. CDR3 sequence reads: CASSQESLTGSYGYTF. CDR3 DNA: TGTGCCAGCAGCCAAGAGAGCCTGACAGGGAGCTATGGCTACACCTTC.

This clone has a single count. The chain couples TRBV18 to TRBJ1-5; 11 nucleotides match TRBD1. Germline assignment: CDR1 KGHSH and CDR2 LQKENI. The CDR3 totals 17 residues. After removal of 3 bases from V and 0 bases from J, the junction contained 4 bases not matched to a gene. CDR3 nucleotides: TGTGCCAGCTCACCTCGGGACAGGGGGATTAGCAATCAGCCCCAGCATTTT. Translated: CASSPRDRGISNQPQHF.

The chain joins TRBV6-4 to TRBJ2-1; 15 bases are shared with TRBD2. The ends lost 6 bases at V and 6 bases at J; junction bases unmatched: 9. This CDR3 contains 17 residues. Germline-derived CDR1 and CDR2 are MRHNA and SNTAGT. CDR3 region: CASSPEQGLAGGNEQFF. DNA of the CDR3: TGTGCCAGCAGCCCCGAACAGGGACTAGCGGGGGGCAATGAGCAGTTCTTC.

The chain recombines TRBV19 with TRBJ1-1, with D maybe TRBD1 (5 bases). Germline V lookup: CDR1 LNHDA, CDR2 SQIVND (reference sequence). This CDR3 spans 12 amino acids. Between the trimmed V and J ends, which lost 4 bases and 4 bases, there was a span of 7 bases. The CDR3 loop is CASSRQSTEAFF. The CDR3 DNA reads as TGTGCCAGTAGTAGACAGAGCACTGAAGCTTTCTTT.

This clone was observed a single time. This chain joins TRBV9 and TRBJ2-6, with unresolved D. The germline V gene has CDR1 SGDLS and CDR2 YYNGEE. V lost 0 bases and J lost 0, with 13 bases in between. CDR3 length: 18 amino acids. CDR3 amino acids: CASSVAEELRSGANVLTF. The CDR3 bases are TGTGCCAGCAGCGTAGCAGAGGAATTACGCTCTGGGGCCAACGTCCTGACTTTC.

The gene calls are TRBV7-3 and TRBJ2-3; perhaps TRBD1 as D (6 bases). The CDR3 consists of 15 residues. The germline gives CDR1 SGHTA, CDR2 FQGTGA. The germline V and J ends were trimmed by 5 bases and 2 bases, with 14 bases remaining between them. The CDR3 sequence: CASSPRGGYTDTQYF. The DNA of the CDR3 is TGTGCCAGCAGCCCCAGGGGCGGATACACAGATACGCAGTATTTT.

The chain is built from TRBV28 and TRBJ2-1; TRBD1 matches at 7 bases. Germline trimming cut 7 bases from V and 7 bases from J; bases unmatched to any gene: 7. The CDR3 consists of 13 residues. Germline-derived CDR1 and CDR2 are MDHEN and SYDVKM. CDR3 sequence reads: CASIRQGGNEQFF. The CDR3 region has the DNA TGTGCCAGCATCAGACAGGGCGGGAATGAGCAGTTCTTC.

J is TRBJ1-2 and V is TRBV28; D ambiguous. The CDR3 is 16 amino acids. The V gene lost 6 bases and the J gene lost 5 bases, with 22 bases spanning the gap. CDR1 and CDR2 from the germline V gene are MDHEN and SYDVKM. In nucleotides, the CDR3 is TGTGCCAGCAGGGGAACTCTTGGCAGCCTGGGGTATGGCTACACCTTC. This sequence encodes CASRGTLGSLGYGYTF.

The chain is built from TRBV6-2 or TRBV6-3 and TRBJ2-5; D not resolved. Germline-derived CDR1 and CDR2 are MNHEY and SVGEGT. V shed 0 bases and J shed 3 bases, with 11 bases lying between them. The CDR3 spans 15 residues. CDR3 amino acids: CASSYSRYREETQYF. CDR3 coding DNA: TGTGCCAGCAGTTACTCGAGATATAGGGAAGAGACCCAGTACTTC.

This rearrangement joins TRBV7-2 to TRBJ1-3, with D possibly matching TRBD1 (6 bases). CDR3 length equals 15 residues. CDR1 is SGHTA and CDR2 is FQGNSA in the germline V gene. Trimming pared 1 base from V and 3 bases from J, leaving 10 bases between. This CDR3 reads CASSLGQAGGNTIYF. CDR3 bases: TGTGCCAGCAGCTTAGGACAGGCGGGTGGAAACACCATATATTTT.

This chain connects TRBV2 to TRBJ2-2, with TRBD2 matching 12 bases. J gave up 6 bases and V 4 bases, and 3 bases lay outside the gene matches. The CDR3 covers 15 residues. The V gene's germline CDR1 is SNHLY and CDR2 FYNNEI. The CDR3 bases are TGTGCCAGCAGTGCGACTAGCGGGAGTCCCGGGGAGCTGTTTTTT. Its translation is CASSATSGSPGELFF.

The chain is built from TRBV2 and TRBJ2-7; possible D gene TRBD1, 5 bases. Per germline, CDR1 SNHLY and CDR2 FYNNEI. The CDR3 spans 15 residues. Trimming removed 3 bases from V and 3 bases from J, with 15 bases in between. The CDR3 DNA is TGTGCCAGCAGTGAGGGGCGCATGGGTAACTACGAGCAGTACTTC. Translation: CASSEGRMGNYEQYF.

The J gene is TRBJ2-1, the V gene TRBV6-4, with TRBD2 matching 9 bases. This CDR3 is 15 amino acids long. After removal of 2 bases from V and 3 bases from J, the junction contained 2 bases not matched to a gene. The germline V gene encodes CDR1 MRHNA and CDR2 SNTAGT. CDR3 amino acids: CASSDGTSLYNEQFF. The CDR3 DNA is TGTGCCAGCAGTGACGGGACTAGCCTCTACAATGAGCAGTTCTTC.

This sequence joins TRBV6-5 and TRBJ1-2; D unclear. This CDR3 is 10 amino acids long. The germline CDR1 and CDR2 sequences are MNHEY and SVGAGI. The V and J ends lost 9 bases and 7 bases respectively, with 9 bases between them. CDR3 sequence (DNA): TGTGCCAGTATAACCTGTGGCTACACCTTC. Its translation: CASITCGYTF.

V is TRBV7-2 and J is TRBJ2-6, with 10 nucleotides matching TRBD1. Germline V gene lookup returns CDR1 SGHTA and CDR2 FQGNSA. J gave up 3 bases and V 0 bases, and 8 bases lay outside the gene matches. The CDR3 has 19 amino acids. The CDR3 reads CASSLAQGQGMGGANVLTF. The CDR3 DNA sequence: TGTGCCAGCAGCTTAGCTCAGGGACAGGGGATGGGTGGGGCCAACGTCCTGACTTTC.